This T cell receptor beta chain was documented in a study of cytomegalovirus exposure and HLA in healthy donors. Study overall: A data release that came early held roughly 80 million unique TCRs from HLA-typed donors. Study-wide results and limits: Analyses of presence and absence presupposed an approximately uniform sequencing depth across donors. Some public TCRs appeared in many individuals, while most sequences were rare.

On this clone: Its antigen remains unknown.

The PCR employed 60 Vbeta primers together with 13 Jbeta primers. In the authors' workflow: Approximately 11 million of the 60 million to 90 million unique TCR beta chains counted in a later analysis were shared. Using immunoSEQ multiplex PCR, the repertoire was profiled, and TCRdb retains in-frame clones only, with some absent. For V, J and clone size, that table is used; D and trimming come from the DNA. This sample has 100,000 to 150,000 clones; about three quarters occur once, and the top ten carry about 1.2%. Germline V lookup: CDR1 SNHLY, CDR2 FYNNEI. Trimming removed 5 bases at V and 3 bases at J, with 7 bases between. This CDR3 comprises 13 residues.

The receptor was derived from a female donor in good health and CMV-seronegative. The gene calls are TRBV2 and TRBJ1-4; D is unclear. The sequencing sample was made of PBMCs. CDR3 residues: CASSIPANEKLFF. The CDR3 bases are TGTGCCAGCAGTATCCCCGCTAATGAAAAACTGTTTTTT.